This entry is about one T cell receptor (beta chain). Its target antigen remains unknown. Base qualities are missing; no much larger clone stands one base away. The sample belongs to a study of T cells in localized non-small cell lung cancer (dated by TCRdb to about 2020). About the investigation overall: T cell repertoires of approximately 250 early-stage NSCLC patients were analyzed, with tumors being compared against uninvolved tumor-adjacent lungs. The cohort comprised 236 treatment-naïve NSCLC patients with resected, localized lung tumors. Of the NSCLC patients, roughly 130 were male and approximately 100 were female, and the mean age was around 70 years. Paper-wide results and their limitations: The highest T cell clonality was observed in uninvolved tumor-adjacent lung, where clonality exceeded that of tumor, suggesting that antigenic responses were more focused in uninvolved tumor-adjacent lung. Because the study design was exploratory, TCR variables were selected using unadjusted p-values without false-discovery rate correction. Of the top 100 tumor clones, a median of roughly 53 were detected in paired uninvolved adjacent lung; 28 were also among that lung's top 100. Because multi-region sequencing of the tumors was not done, intratumor heterogeneity could not be ruled out. Higher T cell density in blood was associated with longer overall survival, whereas higher clonality in adjacent lung was associated with shorter survival.

At diagnosis, tumor, uninvolved tumor-adjacent lung and peripheral blood were collected and then preserved as a mix of FFPE and fresh-frozen material. For TCR repertoire profiling, blood samples were analyzed as peripheral blood mononuclear cells. CDR1 and CDR2 (MDHEN, SYDVKM) derive from the germline V gene. Inclusive of the bounding cysteine and phenylalanine, the CDR3 is 16 residues long. The read is trimmed to its CDR3 DNA, 48 bases read in frame from base 1. V and J lose 7 bases and 1 base, and a span of 17 bases separates them. TCR beta CDR3 regions were sequenced from DNA using the immunoSEQ Assay. Per the authors' processing: T cell density was computed as TCR beta template counts normalized to usable DNA estimated by amplifying housekeeping genes. The preseqR package was used to estimate richness by extrapolating to 400,000 templates for PBMC samples and to 120,000 templates for tissue samples. Clonality was calculated as one minus Pielou's evenness. Tissue-enriched TCRs were identified by differential abundance testing using productive amino-acid clonotypes, minimum total count 5 and alpha 0.1. The Jaccard Index and the Morisita Overlap Index were used to measure repertoire overlap between compartments. GLIPH grouped TCR beta CDR3s together with public tetramer-defined viral CDR3s, and a viral motif had to include at least three viral sequences and also show V-gene enrichment. TCRdb stores this immuneACCESS table with in-frame sequences only. Part of the clones is absent; in the studies checked, under half of the shortfall reflects unresolved V genes, and no reason is known for the rest. V and J calls and clone size are copied from that table; D and trimming were computed from the DNA. This sample has about 33,000 clones in its table, and roughly 90% of those were observed once. Jointly, the top ten make up 15% to 20% of the sample.

The TCR comes from a man aged 40 to 70 with stage III lung adenocarcinoma. Source: peripheral blood mononuclear cells, taken before any cancer treatment. This sequence uses TRBV28 and TRBJ1-3; the D region possibly corresponds to TRBD1 (5 bases align). The CDR3 protein sequence reads: CASTWGLMGSGNTIYF. Read as DNA, the sequence is TGTGCCAGCACCTGGGGCCTTATGGGTTCTGGAAACACCATATATTTT.